These 23 T cell receptor beta chains were all obtained from the same sample, sequenced in a study of T cells in women clearing cervical HPV infection. Method: immunoSEQ multiplex PCR; TCRdb's copy keeps in-frame clones and lacks some. This sample's table reports some 46,000 clones. Sequenced sample: blood buffy coat. These receptors were obtained from a woman aged 18-69 years with a cervical HPV16 infection that either progressed to CIN3+ or cleared (not recorded which).

Concerning this clone: Read data end 3 residues before the CDR3 end; the end is taken from the germline J gene. This chain joins TRBV20-1 and TRBJ2-5; D might be TRBD1 (5 bases). CDR1 and CDR2 from the germline V gene are DFQATT and SNEGSKA (reference sequence). Trimming pared 6 bases from V and 3 bases from J, leaving 8 bases between. This CDR3 is built from 11 residues. The CDR3 here is CSAGAKETQYF. The sequenced CDR3 bases are TGCAGTGCAGGGGCCAAAGAGACC.

A word on this clone: The read finishes 3 residues shy of the CDR3 end, and the germline J gene is used to complete it. The chain carries TRBV18 and TRBJ1-4, with a weak D call TRBD1 (5 bases). Germline CDR1 reads KGHSH; CDR2 reads LQKENI. The CDR3 covers 18 residues. CDR3 DNA (partial): TGTGCCAGCTCACCGACTGACAATAGGGTTTCTGGGGCCAACGTA. Protein product: CASSPTDNRVSGANV. From start to end, the CDR3 is CASSPTDNRVSGANVLFF.

Of note for this clone: The read is 3 residues too short to cover the CDR3 end, so that end is filled in from the germline J gene. This chain joins TRBV9 and TRBJ2-1; 8 bases agree with TRBD1. Trimming at V came to 4 bases and at J to 0 bases, leaving 6 bases not matched to a gene. Germline V lookup: CDR1 SGDLS, CDR2 YYNGEE. The CDR3 extends over 16 amino acids. CDR3 amino acids: CASSKGQGSSYNEQFF. The sequenced part of the CDR3 DNA is TGTGCCAGCAGCAAAGGACAGGGAAGCTCCTACAATGAG.

Note on this clone: Coverage ceases 3 residues before the CDR3 finishes, and the germline J gene fills in the end. V is TRBV7-9 and J is TRBJ2-7; the D gene is possibly TRBD2 (8 bases). CDR1 SEHNR and CDR2 FQNEAQ come from the germline V gene (reference sequence). The CDR3 spans 13 residues. V was shortened by 6 bases and J by 6 bases, with 15 bases between the two germline ends. The covered CDR3 bases are TGTGCCAGCAGAAGGGACAGCGGGAGCGAG. Its protein is CASRRDSGSE. The full CDR3 protein reads CASRRDSGSEQYF.

The sequenced CDR3 bases are TGTGCCTGGAGACTAGCGGGAGGACCAGATACG. This encodes CAWRLAGGPDT. The CDR3 in its entirety is CAWRLAGGPDTQYF. The rearrangement links TRBV30 to TRBJ2-3; TRBD2 matches 12 bases. From the germline J gene comes the end of the CDR3, since the read stops 3 residues before it. This CDR3 has 14 residues. The V segment lost 3 bases and the J segment 4 bases; nucleotides outside the gene matches: 2. Germline V gene lookup returns CDR1 GTSNPN and CDR2 SVGIG (reference sequence).

Points on this clone: The read stops 3 residues short of the end of the CDR3; the missing end is completed from the germline J gene. The V and J genes are TRBV4-2 and TRBJ2-5, with 15 bases that match TRBD2. V trimming: 4 bases; J trimming: 5 bases; junction bases outside the gene matches: 8. The CDR3 is 17 residues long. Germline V gene lookup returns CDR1 LGHNA and CDR2 YNFKEQ. CDR3 sequence reads: CASSPGLAGGPEETQYF. CDR3 DNA, as far as it was read: TGTGCCAGCAGCCCTGGACTAGCGGGGGGGCCTGAGGAGACC.

Points on this clone: From the germline J gene comes the end of the CDR3, since the read stops 3 residues before it. This sequence joins TRBV20-1 and TRBJ2-5; a weak D match, TRBD2 (6 bases). The CDR3 is made up of 11 amino acids. From germline, CDR1 is DFQATT and CDR2 SNEGSKA (reference sequence). With 6 bases removed from V and 5 bases from J, the gap between germline ends came to 10 bases. Partial CDR3 DNA: TGCAGTGCCGGGGAGGTGGAGACC. It encodes CSAGEVET. The whole CDR3 protein reads CSAGEVETQYF.

On this clone itself: The read gets to within 3 residues of the CDR3 end, and the germline J gene fills in the rest. The rearrangement uses TRBV18 and TRBJ2-7; tentative D call: TRBD1 (5 bases). Germline V CDR1 and CDR2: KGHSH, LQKENI. The CDR3 is 14 amino acids. V was trimmed by 2 bases and J by 4 bases, leaving 12 bases between them. CDR3 DNA (partial): TGTGCCAGCTCACCAGACAGCCTCCAGTACGAG. Protein product: CASSPDSLQYE. The CDR3 as a whole reads CASSPDSLQYEQYF.

In the case of this clone: From the germline J gene comes the end of the CDR3, since the read stops 3 residues before it. The J gene is TRBJ2-2, the V gene TRBV5-6, with D perhaps TRBD2 (6 bases). CDR3 length equals 15 residues. Germline assignment: CDR1 SGHDT and CDR2 YYEEEE. The sequenced part of the CDR3 DNA is TGTGCCAGCATTCGCCTCGGAGCGGGTAATTCACCG. Its translation: CASIRLGAGNSP. The CDR3 in full is CASIRLGAGNSPLFF.

Points on this clone: The missing CDR3 end, 3 residues past where the read stops, is filled in from the germline J gene. This chain joins TRBV18 and TRBJ2-3; D call uncertain. Germline V CDR1 and CDR2: KGHSH, LQKENI. This CDR3 has 15 residues. V shed 3 bases and J shed 1 base, with 11 bases lying between them. The part of the CDR3 DNA that was read is TGTGCCAGCTCACCGACGGGTCTTCGCACAGATACG. Translating gives CASSPTGLRTDT. The full CDR3 is CASSPTGLRTDTQYF.

Turning to this clone: The read terminates 3 residues ahead of where the CDR3 ends, so the germline J gene completes it. The chain combines TRBV11-3 with TRBJ2-5, with TRBD1 as a possible D gene (5 bases). CDR3 size: 12 residues. Trimming cost V 0 bases and J 7 bases, with 6 bases left between them. Germline-derived CDR1 and CDR2 are SGHNT and YENEEA. CDR3 region: CASSLDRGTQYF. The covered CDR3 bases are TGTGCCAGCAGCTTAGATAGGGGGACC.

About this clone: The CDR3 goes on 3 residues after the read ends, and that part is filled in from the germline J gene. V is TRBV30 and J is TRBJ2-7; 10 bases are shared with TRBD1. V lost 3 bases and J lost 2; bases outside the gene matches: 7. CDR3 length: 15 residues. Per the germline V gene, CDR1 is GTSNPN and CDR2 is SVGIG (reference sequence). The CDR3 loop reads CAWRLKGQGTYEQYF. CDR3 DNA (partial): TGTGCCTGGAGATTGAAGGGACAGGGGACCTACGAG.

About this clone itself: The read ends 3 residues early relative to the CDR3; the germline J gene fills the gap. The chain carries TRBV6-1 and TRBJ2-7; D is ambiguous. Germline lookup yields CDR1 MNHNS and CDR2 SASEGT. The ends were cut back, 0 bases at V and 4 bases at J, with 13 bases in the middle. This CDR3 region has 15 residues. The CDR3: CASSEASSGRYEQYF. CDR3 bases read: TGTGCCAGCAGTGAAGCGTCCTCCGGCAGGTACGAG.

As regards this clone: The read gets to within 3 residues of the CDR3 end, and the germline J gene fills in the rest. This rearrangement joins TRBV6-1 to TRBJ2-2, with 9 bases that match TRBD1. This CDR3 has 14 residues. Germline CDR1 is MNHNS and CDR2 is SASEGT. CDR3 DNA, as far as it was read: TGTGCCAGCAGTGGACAGGGGGGTAGGGCTGGG. This translates into CASSGQGGRAG. The whole CDR3 reads CASSGQGGRAGLFF.

Comments on this clone: The observed sequence ends 3 residues before the CDR3 terminus, with the missing tail filled in from the germline J gene. This chain uses TRBV5-1 with TRBJ2-7, with 11 bases lining up with TRBD2. The CDR3 is made up of 16 amino acids. V was clipped by 4 bases and J by 6 bases; unmatched bases: 12. Germline lookup yields CDR1 SGHRS and CDR2 YFSETQ. CDR3: CASSELGTSGSGEQYF. The CDR3 bases that were read are TGCGCCAGCAGCGAACTCGGGACTAGCGGCTCCGGCGAG.

As for this clone: The CDR3 goes on 3 residues after the read ends, and that part is filled in from the germline J gene. The V and J genes are TRBV7-2 and TRBJ2-2; tentatively, D is TRBD1 (5 bases). The CDR3 loop spans 14 amino acids. Looked up from germline, CDR1 is SGHTA and CDR2 is FQGNSA. CDR3 bases read: TGTGCCAGCAGCTTAGCAGGGGTTGGTGAAAAG. Translated, it gives CASSLAGVGEK. The entire CDR3 reads CASSLAGVGEKLFF.

Comment on this clone: The CDR3 goes on 3 residues after the read ends, and that part is filled in from the germline J gene. The V call is TRBV7-8, the J call TRBJ1-5; no definite D call. CDR1 is SGHVS and CDR2 is FQNEAQ in the germline V gene. The CDR3 is made up of 15 amino acids. The germline V and J ends were trimmed by 1 base and 7 bases, with 14 bases remaining between them. CDR3 bases read: TGTGCCAGCAGCTTAGGAAGCGGAGGGTGGCAGCCC. Its protein product is CASSLGSGGWQP. The complete CDR3 sequence is CASSLGSGGWQPQHF.

Comments on this clone: The read terminates 3 residues ahead of where the CDR3 ends, so the germline J gene completes it. The V gene is TRBV7-9, the J gene TRBJ1-2; 9 bases align to TRBD1. The CDR3 length is 14 residues. Germline V gene sequence: CDR1 SEHNR, CDR2 FQNEAQ (reference sequence). The CDR3 reads CASSLGQGLRGYTF. The sequenced part of the CDR3 DNA is TGTGCCAGCAGCTTGGGACAGGGTCTCCGCGGC.

Worth noting for this clone: The read gets to within 3 residues of the CDR3 end, and the germline J gene fills in the rest. The rearrangement links TRBV11-2 to TRBJ2-2; possible D gene TRBD1, 6 bases. Trimming took off 5 bases at V and 6 bases at J, with 16 bases between the two ends. CDR1 is SGHAT and CDR2 is FQNNGV in the germline V gene. The CDR3 sequence is 15 residues long. CDR3 bases read: TGTGCCAGCAGCCGAAGGGGGTTTGATGCCGGGGAG. Its translation: CASSRRGFDAGE. The whole CDR3 protein is CASSRRGFDAGELFF.

Regarding this clone: Sequencing ends 3 residues short of the CDR3 end; the germline J gene provides the rest. The V and J genes are TRBV19 and TRBJ1-3; D is possibly TRBD1 (6 bases). CDR3 length equals 13 residues. Germline CDR1 and CDR2: LNHDA and SQIVND (reference sequence). The ends were cut back, 6 bases at V and 4 bases at J, with 10 bases in the middle. The DNA read from the CDR3 is TGTGCCAGTAGCACAGGGTCAGGAAACACC. Amino acid sequence: CASSTGSGNT. The entire CDR3 protein is CASSTGSGNTIYF.

As concerns this clone: The read terminates 3 residues ahead of where the CDR3 ends, so the germline J gene completes it. The V and J genes are TRBV18 and TRBJ2-7; no definite D call. The CDR3 sequence is 13 residues long. Germline-derived CDR1 and CDR2 are KGHSH and LQKENI. V lost 6 bases and J lost 3, with 12 bases in between. This chain's CDR3 is CASSKSPSYEQYF. The covered CDR3 bases are TGTGCCAGCTCCAAGAGCCCGAGCTACGAG.

Notes on this clone: With the read ending 3 residues before the CDR3 end, the germline J gene is used to fill in that end. The V and J genes are TRBV5-1 and TRBJ2-3, with D hard to call. V gave up 1 base and J gave up 1 base, with 4 bases separating them. The V gene's germline CDR1 is SGHRS and CDR2 YFSETQ. This CDR3 spans 13 amino acids. The DNA read from the CDR3 is TGCGCCAGCAGCTTGCCGGGCACAGATACG. As protein: CASSLPGTDT. Given in full, the CDR3 is CASSLPGTDTQYF.

Turning to this clone: The read gets to within 3 residues of the CDR3 end, and the germline J gene fills in the rest. Other DNA sequences in the same sample also yield this CDR3. The V gene is TRBV20-1, the J gene TRBJ2-2; 8 positions agree with TRBD1. The CDR3 loop spans 13 amino acids. Germline CDR1 is DFQATT and CDR2 is SNEGSKA (reference sequence). Unmatched junction bases numbered 7, after V lost 5 bases and J lost 8 bases. The CDR3 spells CSARTGSTGELFF. Partial CDR3 DNA: TGCAGTGCTCGGACAGGGAGTACTGGGGAG.